This TCR beta chain emerged from a study of graft-versus-host responses after intestinal transplantation. At the level of the study: All recipients got anti-thymocyte globulin induction, then tacrolimus and steroids for 3 to 4 years.

Some clones are missing from TCRdb's copy, which holds only in-frame ones; the method was immunoSEQ multiplex PCR. The sample contains about 130,000 clones, about nine tenths of which appear only once. Per the germline V gene, CDR1 is WNHNN and CDR2 is SYGVQD (reference sequence). V lost 5 bases and J lost 6; bases outside the gene matches: 9. The length of the CDR3 is 18 residues. Study results and caveats: Peak GvH clone levels in circulation were associated with early post-transplant HvG declines. GvH clones were identified in recipient marrow, with some first appearing in ileum or blood.

About this clone itself: The antigen remains undetermined.

This specimen consisted of unstimulated CD4+ T cells sorted from spleen or lymph node cells, obtained before intestinal transplant. The clonotype was recovered from a human donor who received an intestinal transplant. This chain joins TRBV10-1 and TRBJ2-2, with 16 bases identical to TRBD2. The CDR3 coding sequence is TGCGCCAGCAGTCCAGTCCCGGGACTAGCGGGAGGGGCCGGGGAGCTGTTTTTT. It encodes CASSPVPGLAGGAGELFF.